This entry lists 29 T cell receptor beta chains sequenced from one sample in a study of Ad26.COV2.S vaccination and SARS-CoV-2 variants. Profiling relied on immunoSEQ multiplex PCR, and the TCRdb table lists in-frame clones only, not all of them. The profile covers a few hundred thousand clones, with 89% appearing a single time and under 2% taken by the ten largest. Indicated treatment: roughly 20 received Ad26.COV2.S at low or high dose, single or two shots; about 5 received placebo; per-sample allocation not given. Repertoires come from day 63 after the first vaccine or placebo injection. The sequencing used peripheral blood, collected in a trial of Ad26.COV2.S vaccine versus placebo. The receptors derive from a person between 18 and 59 years old who received the Ad26.COV2.S COVID-19 vaccine or a placebo.

A single count supports this clone. This chain connects TRBV9 to TRBJ2-5, with D perhaps given as TRBD1 or TRBD2 (5 bases each). The CDR3 sequence is 14 residues long. V was cut by 0 bases and J by 7 bases, with 13 bases left in between. Germline V CDR1 and CDR2: SGDLS, YYNGEE. The CDR3 region is CASSVEGQRGTQYF. CDR3 nucleotide sequence: TGTGCCAGCAGCGTAGAAGGGCAGAGGGGGACCCAGTACTTC. Variable domain in full (rest from reference TRBV9 and TRBJ2-5): DSGVTQTPKHLITATGQRVTLRCSPRSGDLSVYWYQQSLDQGLQFLIQYYNGEERAKGNILERFSAQQFPDLHSELNLSSLELGDSALYFCASSVEGQRGTQYFGPGTRLLVL.

DNA of the CDR3: TGTGCCAGCAGTCGCCGGCTGACAGGGCGGACCAACACTGAAGCTTTCTTT. This translates into CASSRRLTGRTNTEAFF. The chain joins TRBV6-6 to TRBJ1-1, with TRBD1 identical over 7 bases. This CDR3 has 17 amino acids. Germline V gives CDR1 MNHNY, CDR2 SVGAGI (reference sequence). Trimming at V came to 5 bases and at J to 2 bases, leaving 14 bases not matched to a gene.

The gene calls are TRBV6-2 or TRBV6-3 and TRBJ1-1; D not certain. This CDR3 is built from 13 residues. V was trimmed by 6 bases and J by 3 bases, leaving 11 bases between them. Per germline, CDR1 MNHEY and CDR2 SVGEGT. The CDR3 here is CASSRGRDTEAFF. The CDR3 nucleotides read TGTGCCAGCAGCCGCGGGCGGGACACTGAAGCTTTCTTT.

This chain connects TRBV30 to TRBJ2-3, with TRBD2 identical over 12 bases. The CDR3 covers 14 residues. Losses at the gene ends were 3 bases for V and 11 bases for J; bases not matched to a gene: 9. CDR1 is GTSNPN and CDR2 is SVGIG in the germline V gene (reference sequence). The CDR3: CAWRPSGRAVGQYF. In nucleotides, the CDR3 is TGTGCCTGGAGGCCTAGCGGGAGGGCTGTTGGGCAGTATTTT.

The chain employs TRBV5-6 and TRBJ2-7; D may correspond to TRBD1 or TRBD2 (5 bases each). Germline V gene sequence: CDR1 SGHDT, CDR2 YYEEEE. The CDR3 runs 14 residues. With 3 bases removed from V and 6 bases from J, the gap between germline ends came to 16 bases. The CDR3 here is CASSSGTGLREQYF. DNA for the CDR3: TGTGCCAGCAGCTCTGGGACCGGCCTGCGCGAGCAGTACTTC.

This clone has just one count. The chain has TRBV14 and TRBJ1-2; 7 nucleotides match TRBD1. CDR3 length equals 15 residues. Looked up from germline, CDR1 is SGHDN and CDR2 is FVKESK. J was trimmed by 2 bases and V by 4 bases; bases with no gene match: 7. DNA for the CDR3: TGTGCCAGCAGCCCCCTGACAGGGACAAACTATGGCTACACCTTC. It yields the protein CASSPLTGTNYGYTF.

The rearrangement joins TRBV11-2 to TRBJ2-1; 10 nucleotides agree with TRBD2. Germline CDR1 reads SGHAT; CDR2 reads FQNNGV. V was clipped by 2 bases and J by 7 bases; unmatched bases: 5. The length of the CDR3 is 15 residues. Written as DNA, the CDR3 is TGTGCCAGCAGCTTATGGCTAGCGGGAGATAATGAGCAGTTCTTC. Protein sequence: CASSLWLAGDNEQFF.

The chain has TRBV10-3 and TRBJ1-2; TRBD1 agrees at 9 bases. With V trimmed by 6 bases and J by 2 bases, 4 bases remained unmatched. This CDR3 region has 14 residues. Germline assignment: CDR1 ENHRY and CDR2 SYGVKD. In nucleotides, the CDR3 is TGTGCCATCAGAAGGACAGGGGCGAACTATGGCTACACCTTC. The encoded protein is CAIRRTGANYGYTF.

This clone was counted at least ten times. Additional DNA sequences in this sample encode the identical CDR3. The rearrangement uses TRBV12-3 or TRBV12-4 and TRBJ1-5; the match to TRBD1 covers 9 bases. The CDR3 contains 12 residues. Unmatched junction bases numbered 2, after V lost 8 bases and J lost 6 bases. CDR3 nucleotides: TGTGCCAGCTCGGACAGGGGTCAGCCCCAGCATTTT. Translated, it gives CASSDRGQPQHF.

This clone came up once. The chain carries TRBV19 and TRBJ1-1; D not resolved. Deletions cut 3 bases from V and 0 bases from J, with 8 bases between. This CDR3 contains 14 residues. Germline V gene data show CDR1 as LNHDA and CDR2 as SQIVND (reference sequence). CDR3 region: CASSILGMNTEAFF. The DNA of the CDR3 is TGTGCCAGTAGTATCCTGGGGATGAACACTGAAGCTTTCTTT.

The V call is TRBV1, the J call TRBJ2-2. TRBV1 corresponds to a pseudogene. This CDR3 contains 17 residues. This CDR3 reads CTSSQPWRTQNTGELFF. Here the CDR3 DNA reads TGCACCAGCAGCCAACCCTGGCGGACGCAGAACACCGGGGAGCTGTTTTTT.

The V and J genes are TRBV28 and TRBJ1-2, with TRBD1 identical over 12 bases. This CDR3 has 19 residues. With V trimmed by 8 bases and J by 2 bases, 18 bases remained unmatched. Per the germline V gene, CDR1 is MDHEN and CDR2 is SYDVKM. The CDR3 here is CASGFQWGTGGGGNYGYTF. CDR3 bases: TGTGCCAGCGGATTTCAGTGGGGGACAGGGGGCGGCGGGAACTATGGCTACACCTTC.

This rearrangement joins TRBV7-9 to TRBJ1-1; TRBD1 is a possible D gene (5 bases). The V gene lost 4 bases and the J gene lost 5 bases, with 17 bases spanning the gap. The CDR3 sequence is 15 residues long. Germline V gene data show CDR1 as SEHNR and CDR2 as FQNEAQ (reference sequence). The CDR3 DNA follows: TGTGCCAGCAGCTCGCGCCCCGGTGCAGGGACTGAAGCTTTCTTT. Amino acid sequence: CASSSRPGAGTEAFF.

The chain joins TRBV5-6 to TRBJ2-7, with D possibly being TRBD1 (6 bases). Trimming took 4 bases from V and 3 from J, leaving 14 bases between them. Germline CDR1 and CDR2: SGHDT and YYEEEE. The CDR3 is 14 residues long. CDR3 loop: CASSPGQTDYEQYF. The CDR3 nucleotides are TGTGCCAGCAGCCCTGGACAGACCGACTACGAGCAGTACTTC.

The gene calls are TRBV27 and TRBJ1-2; TRBD1 aligns across 8 bases. CDR1 and CDR2 (germline): MNHEY, SMNVEV (reference sequence). The CDR3 runs 13 residues. The V and J ends lost 5 bases and 5 bases, in that order; junction bases with no gene match: 4. The CDR3 loop reads CASSTRQGYGYTF. CDR3 nucleotide sequence: TGTGCCAGCAGTACTCGACAGGGGTATGGCTACACCTTC.

The V and J genes are TRBV5-1 and TRBJ1-1; 9 bases line up with TRBD1. The V gene's germline CDR1 is SGHRS and CDR2 YFSETQ. V gave up 4 bases and J gave up 11 bases; unmatched junction bases: 9. This CDR3 has 13 residues. The CDR3 DNA reads TGCGCCAGCAGCCCAGGACAGGGGAGGATCGCTTTCTTT. Its protein is CASSPGQGRIAFF.

The chain recombines TRBV28 with TRBJ2-3, with a possible D match to TRBD2 (6 bases). CDR3 length: 14 residues. V lost 7 bases to trimming and J lost 3 bases, with 14 bases between them. Germline V gene lookup returns CDR1 MDHEN and CDR2 SYDVKM. The CDR3 sequence is CASTPRERTDTQYF. DNA for the CDR3: TGTGCCAGCACCCCCCGGGAGAGGACAGATACGCAGTATTTT.

The gene calls are TRBV7-8 and TRBJ2-1, with 7 positions matching TRBD2. Germline-derived CDR1 and CDR2 are SGHVS and FQNEAQ. This CDR3 is built from 16 residues. V dropped 6 bases and J dropped 6; count of bases not matched to a gene: 14. For the CDR3, the DNA is TGTGCCAGCAGATCGGGCGGGAGTCTTGGGGGCAATGAGCAGTTCTTC. Protein product: CASRSGGSLGGNEQFF.

The chain links TRBV19 to TRBJ1-5, with TRBD1 matching over 10 bases. Germline V CDR1 and CDR2: LNHDA, SQIVND (reference sequence). The CDR3 loop spans 18 amino acids. V lost 7 bases, J lost 2 bases, and 14 bases stayed unmatched. The CDR3, as DNA: TGTGCCAGTACTGCACGGGACAGGGGTAATTTTGGCAATCAGCCCCAGCATTTT. Amino acids: CASTARDRGNFGNQPQHF.

The V and J genes are TRBV4-2 and TRBJ2-7; weak D call: TRBD2 (5 bases). With 3 bases removed from V and 6 bases from J, the gap between germline ends came to 12 bases. This CDR3 has 13 amino acids. CDR1 and CDR2 from the germline V gene are LGHNA and YNFKEQ. In DNA form, the CDR3 reads TGTGCCAGCAGCCAGGGTGGGGAGTTCGAGCAGTACTTC. It specifies CASSQGGEFEQYF.

The rearrangement joins TRBV7-6 to TRBJ2-2; D is ambiguous. Per germline, CDR1 SGHVS and CDR2 FNYEAQ. Deletions cut 1 base from V and 5 bases from J, with 14 bases between. This CDR3 has 16 residues. The CDR3 sequence: CASSLGVKSPTGELFF. The CDR3 DNA reads TGTGCCAGCAGCTTAGGTGTTAAGTCGCCGACCGGGGAGCTGTTTTTT.

With respect to this clone: The sample has other DNA sequences that encode this CDR3 too. The genes are TRBV10-3 and TRBJ2-5; a possible D gene is TRBD2 (5 bases). CDR1 and CDR2 from the germline V gene are ENHRY and SYGVKD. V lost 0 bases and J lost 5, with 10 bases in between. This CDR3 spans 14 amino acids. The CDR3 loop reads CAISESGSAETQYF. For the CDR3, the DNA is TGTGCCATCAGTGAGTCTGGGAGCGCCGAGACCCAGTACTTC.

Comment on this clone: The sample holds other DNA sequences that translate to the same CDR3. V usage is TRBV12-3 or TRBV12-4 and J usage is TRBJ2-7, with D unclear. The CDR3 contains 11 residues. Trimming shortened V by 1 base and J by 6 bases, and 4 bases separated the two germline ends. For the CDR3, the DNA is TGTGCCAGCAGTTTAGGTTCCGAGCAGTACTTC. Translation: CASSLGSEQYF.

The chain couples TRBV4-1 to TRBJ2-1, with TRBD2 matching over 9 bases. Trimming removed 2 bases from V and 10 bases from J; junction bases left unmatched: 15. Germline V gene lookup returns CDR1 MGHRA and CDR2 YSYEKL. This CDR3 spans 17 amino acids. The CDR3 is CASSQTKAGGIPREQFF. The CDR3 DNA follows: TGCGCCAGCAGCCAAACGAAGGCGGGAGGGATCCCGCGAGAGCAGTTCTTC.

The chain links TRBV7-2 to TRBJ2-7; the D gene is possibly TRBD2 (6 bases). The CDR3 length is 16 residues. Germline CDR1 and CDR2: SGHTA and FQGNSA. V lost 6 bases and J 0 bases, leaving 18 bases between the germline ends. CDR3 loop: CASSPRGGSISYEQYF. The CDR3 DNA is TGTGCCAGCAGTCCCCGCGGAGGGTCAATCTCCTACGAGCAGTACTTC.

This chain uses TRBV11-1 with TRBJ2-7; 10 bases fit TRBD1. The CDR3 loop spans 15 amino acids. Germline CDR1 is SGHAT and CDR2 is FQDESV (reference sequence). Losses at the gene ends were 6 bases for V and 2 bases for J; bases not matched to a gene: 7. The CDR3 nucleotides are TGTGCCAGCAGTAGAGCCGGGACAGGGGCCTACGAGCAGTACTTC. This encodes CASSRAGTGAYEQYF.

The chain recombines TRBV4-2 with TRBJ1-1, with D unresolved. Looked up from germline, CDR1 is LGHNA and CDR2 is YNFKEQ. V lost 0 bases and J lost 6, with 11 bases in between. There are 14 residues in the CDR3. This CDR3 reads CASSQDRGMSEAFF. CDR3 DNA: TGTGCCAGCAGCCAAGATAGAGGGATGTCTGAAGCTTTCTTT.

This clone was observed once. The rearrangement joins TRBV7-2 to TRBJ1-1, with 9 nucleotides matching TRBD1. The V gene's germline CDR1 is SGHTA and CDR2 FQGNSA. The CDR3 loop spans 15 amino acids. J gave up 3 bases and V 4 bases, and 6 bases lay outside the gene matches. The CDR3 DNA reads TGTGCCAGCAGCTCCAGGACAGGGGTATACACTGAAGCTTTCTTT. Amino acids: CASSSRTGVYTEAFF.

The V gene is TRBV4-1, the J gene TRBJ1-5; D perhaps matches TRBD1 (5 bases). The V gene lost 0 bases and the J gene lost 4 bases, with 10 bases spanning the gap. The CDR3 is 15 amino acids. Germline V CDR1 and CDR2: MGHRA, YSYEKL. CDR3 DNA sequence: TGCGCCAGCAGCCAAGATTGGGGGTTTAATCAGCCCCAGCATTTT. Encoded protein: CASSQDWGFNQPQHF.